The sequence of this T cell receptor (beta chain) was determined in a study of T cells in Graves' hyperthyroidism and ophthalmopathy. Note on this clonotype: As yet, its antigen is unknown.

What was amplified from RNA transcripts were TCR beta CDR3 regions. With the HTBI primer set, the TCR CDR3 went through a first round of RT-PCR. TCRdb re-derived calls from the multiplex PCR reads in MiXCR, one entry per CDR3 protein. The repertoire holds over 450,000 distinct CDR3 sequences, over 13% seen once, with over 15% in the top ten. CDR1 and CDR2 (germline): LNHDA, SQIVND (reference sequence). This CDR3 is built from 14 residues. The ends were cut back, 8 bases at V and 3 bases at J, with 14 bases in the middle. Findings and limits, study-wide: Blood also held most thyroid clonotypes expanded beyond 0.001.

Calling Graves' hyperthyroidism stable meant ophthalmopathy did not progress within 18 months. Among the patients, aged 18 to 65, hyperthyroidism was newly diagnosed and had lasted under 2 months. Fresh peripheral blood, around 11 ml of it, supplied the PBMCs. This chain uses TRBV19 with TRBJ1-5; D not certain. The TCR sequence derives from a young woman with Graves' hyperthyroidism. The specimen was blood. The CDR3 coding sequence is TGTGCCAGTCAACGGGAAAGGGACAATCAGCCCCAGCATTTT. It translates to CASQRERDNQPQHF.